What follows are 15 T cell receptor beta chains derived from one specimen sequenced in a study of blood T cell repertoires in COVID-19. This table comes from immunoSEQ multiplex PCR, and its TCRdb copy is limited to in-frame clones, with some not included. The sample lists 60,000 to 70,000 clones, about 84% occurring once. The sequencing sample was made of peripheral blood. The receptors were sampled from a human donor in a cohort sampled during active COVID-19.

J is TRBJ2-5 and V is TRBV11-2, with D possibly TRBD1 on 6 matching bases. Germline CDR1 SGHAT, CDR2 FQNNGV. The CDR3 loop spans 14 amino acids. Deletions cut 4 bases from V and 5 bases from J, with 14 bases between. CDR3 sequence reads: CASSWDTGGETQYF. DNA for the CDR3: TGTGCCAGCAGCTGGGACACGGGTGGGGAGACCCAGTACTTC.

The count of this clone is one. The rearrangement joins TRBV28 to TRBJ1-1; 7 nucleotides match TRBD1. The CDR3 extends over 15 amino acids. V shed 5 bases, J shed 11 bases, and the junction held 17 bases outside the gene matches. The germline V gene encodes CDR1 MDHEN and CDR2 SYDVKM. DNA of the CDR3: TGTGCCAGCAGTCCAAACGCACAGGGGATCGGTGTGGCTTTCTTT. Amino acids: CASSPNAQGIGVAFF. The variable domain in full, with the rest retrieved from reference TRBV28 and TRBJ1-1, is DVKVTQSSRYLVKRTGEKVFLECVQDMDHENMFWYRQDPGLGLRLIYFSYDVKMKEKGDIPEGYSVSREKKERFSLILESASTNQTSMYLCASSPNAQGIGVAFFGQGTRLTVV.

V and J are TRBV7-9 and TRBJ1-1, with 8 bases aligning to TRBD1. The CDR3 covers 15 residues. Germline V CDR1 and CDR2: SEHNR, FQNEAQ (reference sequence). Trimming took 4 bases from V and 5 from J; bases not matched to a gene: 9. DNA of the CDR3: TGTGCCAGCAGCTCATCCAGACAGGGGAAGACTGAAGCTTTCTTT. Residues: CASSSSRQGKTEAFF.

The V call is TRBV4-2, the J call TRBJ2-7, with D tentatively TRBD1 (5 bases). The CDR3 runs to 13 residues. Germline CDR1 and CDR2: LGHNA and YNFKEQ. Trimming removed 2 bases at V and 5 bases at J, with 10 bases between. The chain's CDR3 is CASSQKGFDEQYF. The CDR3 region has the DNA TGTGCCAGCAGCCAAAAGGGGTTCGACGAGCAGTACTTC.

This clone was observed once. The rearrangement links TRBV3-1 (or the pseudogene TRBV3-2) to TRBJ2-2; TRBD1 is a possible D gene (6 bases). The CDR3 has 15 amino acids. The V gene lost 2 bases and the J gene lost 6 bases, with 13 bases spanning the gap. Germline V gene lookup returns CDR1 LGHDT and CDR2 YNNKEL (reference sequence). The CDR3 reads CASSQNSGVPGELFF. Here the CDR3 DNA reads TGTGCCAGCAGCCAAAATTCAGGGGTTCCCGGGGAGCTGTTTTTT.

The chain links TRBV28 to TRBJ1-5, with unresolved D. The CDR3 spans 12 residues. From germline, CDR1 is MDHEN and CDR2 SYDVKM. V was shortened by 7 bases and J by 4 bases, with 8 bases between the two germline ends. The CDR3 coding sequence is TGTGCCAGCACCGCAGGTAATCAGCCCCAGCATTTT. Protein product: CASTAGNQPQHF.

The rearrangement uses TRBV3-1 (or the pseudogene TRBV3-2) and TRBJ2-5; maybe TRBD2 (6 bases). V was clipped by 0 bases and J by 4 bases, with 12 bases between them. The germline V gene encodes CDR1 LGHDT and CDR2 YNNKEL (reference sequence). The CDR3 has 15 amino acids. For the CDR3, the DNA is TGTGCCAGCAGCCAAGATATTCGGGGGAGAGAGACCCAGTACTTC. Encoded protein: CASSQDIRGRETQYF.

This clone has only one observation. CDR3 DNA: TGTGCCAGTAGTCTGGGGGCAGAGGGTAGCCGTAACTATGGCTACACCTTC. Its translation: CASSLGAEGSRNYGYTF. This rearrangement joins TRBV19 to TRBJ1-2; the D gene is possibly TRBD1 (6 bases). Germline loops: CDR1 LNHDA, CDR2 SQIVND (reference sequence). The CDR3 runs to 17 residues. V lost 5 bases to trimming and J lost 1 base, with 20 bases between them.

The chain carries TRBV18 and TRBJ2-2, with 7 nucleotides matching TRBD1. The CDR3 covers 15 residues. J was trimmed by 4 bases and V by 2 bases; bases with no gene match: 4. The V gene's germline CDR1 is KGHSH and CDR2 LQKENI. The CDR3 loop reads CASSPETGFTGELFF. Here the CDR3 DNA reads TGTGCCAGCTCACCAGAGACAGGGTTCACCGGGGAGCTGTTTTTT.

The CDR3 sequence: CASSTPGVGELFF. CDR3 bases: TGTGCCAGTAGTACCCCGGGGGTCGGGGAGCTGTTTTTT. The V call is TRBV19, the J call TRBJ2-2; weak D call: TRBD2 (6 bases). In germline, CDR1 is LNHDA, CDR2 SQIVND (reference sequence). V was clipped by 4 bases and J by 7 bases, with 10 bases between them. The CDR3 loop spans 13 amino acids.

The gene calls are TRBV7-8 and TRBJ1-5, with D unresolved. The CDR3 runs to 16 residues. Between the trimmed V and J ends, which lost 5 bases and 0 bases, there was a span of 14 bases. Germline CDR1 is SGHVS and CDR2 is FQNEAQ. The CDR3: CASSHLLVYSNQPQHF. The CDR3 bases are TGTGCCAGCAGCCACCTTCTAGTTTATAGCAATCAGCCCCAGCATTTT. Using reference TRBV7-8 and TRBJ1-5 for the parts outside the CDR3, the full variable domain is GAGVSQSPRYKVAKRGQDVALRCDPISGHVSLFWYQQALGQGPEFLTYFQNEAQLDKSGLPSDRFFAERPEGSVSTLKIQRTQQEDSAVYLCASSHLLVYSNQPQHFGDGTRLSIL.

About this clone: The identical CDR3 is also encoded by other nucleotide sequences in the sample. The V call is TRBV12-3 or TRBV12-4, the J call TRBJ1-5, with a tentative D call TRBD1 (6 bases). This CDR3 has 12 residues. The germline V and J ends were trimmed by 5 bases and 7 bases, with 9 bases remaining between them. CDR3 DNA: TGTGCCAGCAGTCTTGGACAGCAGCCCCAGCATTTT. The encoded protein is CASSLGQQPQHF.

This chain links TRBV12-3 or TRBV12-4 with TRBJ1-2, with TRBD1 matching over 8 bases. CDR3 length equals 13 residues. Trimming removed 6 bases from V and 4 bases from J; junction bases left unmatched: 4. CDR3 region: CASSYDRGYGYTF. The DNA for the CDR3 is TGTGCCAGCAGCTACGACAGGGGCTATGGCTACACCTTC.

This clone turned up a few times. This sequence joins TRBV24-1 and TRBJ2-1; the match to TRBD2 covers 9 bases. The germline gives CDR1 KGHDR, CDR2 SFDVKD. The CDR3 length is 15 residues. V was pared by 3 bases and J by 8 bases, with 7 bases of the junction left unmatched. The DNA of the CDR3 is TGTGCCACCAGTGATCGGCGGGGGGGCCTGGATGAGCAGTTCTTC. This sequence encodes CATSDRRGGLDEQFF.

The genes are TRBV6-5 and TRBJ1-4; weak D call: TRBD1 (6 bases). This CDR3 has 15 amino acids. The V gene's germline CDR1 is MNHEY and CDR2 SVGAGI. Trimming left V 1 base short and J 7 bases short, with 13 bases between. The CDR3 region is CASSYWAGVAEKLFF. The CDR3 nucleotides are TGTGCCAGCAGTTACTGGGCAGGGGTTGCTGAAAAACTGTTTTTT.